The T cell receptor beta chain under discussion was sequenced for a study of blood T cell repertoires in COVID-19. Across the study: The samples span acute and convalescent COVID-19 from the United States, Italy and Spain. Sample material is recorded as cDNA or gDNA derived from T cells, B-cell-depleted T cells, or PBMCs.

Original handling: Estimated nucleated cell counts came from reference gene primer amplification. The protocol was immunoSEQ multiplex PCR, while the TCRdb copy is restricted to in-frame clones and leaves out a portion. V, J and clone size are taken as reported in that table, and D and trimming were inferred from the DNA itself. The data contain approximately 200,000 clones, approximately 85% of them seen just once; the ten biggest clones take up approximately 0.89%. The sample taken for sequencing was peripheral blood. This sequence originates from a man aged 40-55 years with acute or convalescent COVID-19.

The CDR3 is CAISNRLAGGRADTQYF. Written as DNA, the CDR3 is TGTGCCATCAGCAACCGACTAGCGGGGGGGCGAGCAGATACGCAGTATTTT. This sequence joins TRBV10-3 and TRBJ2-3, with 14 bases fitting TRBD2. The CDR3 extends over 17 amino acids. From germline, CDR1 is ENHRY and CDR2 SYGVKD. Trimming at V came to 6 bases and at J to 4 bases, leaving 9 bases not matched to a gene.